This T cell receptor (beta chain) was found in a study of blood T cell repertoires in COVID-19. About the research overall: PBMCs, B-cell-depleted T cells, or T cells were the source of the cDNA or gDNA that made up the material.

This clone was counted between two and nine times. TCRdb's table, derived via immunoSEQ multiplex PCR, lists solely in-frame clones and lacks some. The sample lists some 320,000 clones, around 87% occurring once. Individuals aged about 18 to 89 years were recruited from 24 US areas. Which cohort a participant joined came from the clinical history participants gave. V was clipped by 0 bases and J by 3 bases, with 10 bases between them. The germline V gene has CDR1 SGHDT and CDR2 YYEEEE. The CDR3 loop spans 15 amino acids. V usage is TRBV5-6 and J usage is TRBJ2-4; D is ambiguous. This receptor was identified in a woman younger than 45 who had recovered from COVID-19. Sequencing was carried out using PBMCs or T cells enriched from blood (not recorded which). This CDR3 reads CASSLGGGVKNIQYF. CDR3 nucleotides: TGTGCCAGCAGCTTGGGAGGTGGAGTCAAAAACATTCAGTACTTC.